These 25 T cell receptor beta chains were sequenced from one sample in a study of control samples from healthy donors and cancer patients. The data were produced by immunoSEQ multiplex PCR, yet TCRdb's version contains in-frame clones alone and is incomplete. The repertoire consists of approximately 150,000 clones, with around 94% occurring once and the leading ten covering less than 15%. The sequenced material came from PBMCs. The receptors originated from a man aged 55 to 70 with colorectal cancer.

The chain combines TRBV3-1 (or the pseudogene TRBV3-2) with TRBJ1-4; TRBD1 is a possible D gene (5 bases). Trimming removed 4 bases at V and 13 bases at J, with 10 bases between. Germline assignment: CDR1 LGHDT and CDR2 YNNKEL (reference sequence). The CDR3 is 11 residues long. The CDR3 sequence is CASSLKTVLFF. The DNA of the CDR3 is TGTGCCAGCAGCCTTAAGACAGTACTGTTTTTT.

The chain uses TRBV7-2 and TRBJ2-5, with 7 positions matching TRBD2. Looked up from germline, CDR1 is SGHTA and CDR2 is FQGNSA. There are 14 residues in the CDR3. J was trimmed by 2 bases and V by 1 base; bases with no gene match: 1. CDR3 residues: CASSLVGGQETQYF. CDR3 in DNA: TGTGCCAGCAGCTTAGTGGGGGGGCAAGAGACCCAGTACTTC.

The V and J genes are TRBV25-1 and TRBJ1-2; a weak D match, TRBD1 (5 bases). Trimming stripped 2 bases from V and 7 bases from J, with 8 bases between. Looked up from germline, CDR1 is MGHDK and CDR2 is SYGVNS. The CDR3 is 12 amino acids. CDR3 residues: CASSEPGSGYTF. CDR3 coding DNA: TGTGCCAGCAGTGAACCAGGGTCTGGCTACACCTTC.

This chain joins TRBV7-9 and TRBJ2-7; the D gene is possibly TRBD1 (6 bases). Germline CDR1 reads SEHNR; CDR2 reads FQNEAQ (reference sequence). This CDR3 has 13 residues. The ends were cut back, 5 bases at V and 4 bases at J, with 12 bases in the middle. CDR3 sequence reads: CASSPRDIYEQYF. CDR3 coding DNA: TGTGCCAGCAGCCCTAGGGACATTTACGAGCAGTACTTC.

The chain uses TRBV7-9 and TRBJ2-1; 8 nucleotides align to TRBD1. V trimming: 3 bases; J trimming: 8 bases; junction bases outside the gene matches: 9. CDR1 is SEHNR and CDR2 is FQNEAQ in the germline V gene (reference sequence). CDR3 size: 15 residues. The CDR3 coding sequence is TGTGCCAGCAGCTTCCCGGACAGGGCTTTCTATGAGCAGTTCTTC. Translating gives CASSFPDRAFYEQFF.

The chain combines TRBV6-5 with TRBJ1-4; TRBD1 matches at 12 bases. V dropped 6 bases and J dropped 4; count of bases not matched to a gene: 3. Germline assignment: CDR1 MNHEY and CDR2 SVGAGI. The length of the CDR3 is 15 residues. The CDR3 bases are TGTGCCAGCAGGGGACAGGGGGCCGGTAATGAAAAACTGTTTTTT. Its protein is CASRGQGAGNEKLFF.

The CDR3 reads CASSLRIGATGELFF. The CDR3 DNA follows: TGCGCCAGCAGCTTGCGAATAGGAGCCACCGGGGAGCTGTTTTTT. The rearrangement uses TRBV5-1 and TRBJ2-2; D remains ambiguous. This CDR3 is built from 15 residues. Germline CDR1 SGHRS, CDR2 YFSETQ. The V end was cut by 1 base, the J end by 4 bases, with 11 bases between. The full variable domain, with the rest looked up from reference TRBV5-1 and TRBJ2-2, is KAGVTQTPRYLIKTRGQQVTLSCSPISGHRSVSWYQQTPGQGLQFLFEYFSETQRNKGNFPGRFSGRQFSNSRSEMNVSTLELGDSALYLCASSLRIGATGELFFGEGSRLTVL.

The CDR3 sequence: CASSLSGAVEAFF. CDR3 nucleotide sequence: TGCGCCAGCAGCCTAAGCGGCGCGGTTGAAGCTTTCTTT. The chain is built from TRBV5-1 and TRBJ1-1; D is undetermined. The CDR3 runs to 13 residues. Trimming cost V 4 bases and J 7 bases, with 14 bases left between them. Germline-derived CDR1 and CDR2 are SGHRS and YFSETQ.

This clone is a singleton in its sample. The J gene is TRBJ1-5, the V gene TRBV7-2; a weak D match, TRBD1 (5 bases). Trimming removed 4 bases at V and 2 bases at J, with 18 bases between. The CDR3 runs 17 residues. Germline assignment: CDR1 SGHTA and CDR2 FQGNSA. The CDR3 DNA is TGTGCCAGCAGCTCCCCTCAGGGAAAGAGCGGCAATCAGCCCCAGCATTTT. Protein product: CASSSPQGKSGNQPQHF.

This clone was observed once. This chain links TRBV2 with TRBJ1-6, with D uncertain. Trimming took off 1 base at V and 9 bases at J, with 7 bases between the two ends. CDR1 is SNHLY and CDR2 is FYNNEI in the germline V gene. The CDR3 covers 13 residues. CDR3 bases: TGTGCCAGCAGTGAAGAGGGTTCTTCACCCCTCCACTTT. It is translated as CASSEEGSSPLHF.

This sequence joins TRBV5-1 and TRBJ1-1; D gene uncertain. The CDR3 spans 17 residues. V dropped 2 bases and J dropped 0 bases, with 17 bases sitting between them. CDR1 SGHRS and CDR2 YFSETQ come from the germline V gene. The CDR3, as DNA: TGCGCCAGCAGCTTAAACAGTGCCGGACTCATGAACACTGAAGCTTTCTTT. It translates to CASSLNSAGLMNTEAFF.

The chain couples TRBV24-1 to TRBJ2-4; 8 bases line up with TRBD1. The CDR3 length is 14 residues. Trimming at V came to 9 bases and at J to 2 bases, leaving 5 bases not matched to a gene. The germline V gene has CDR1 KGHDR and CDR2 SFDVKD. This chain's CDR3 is CATRSGGTKNIQYF. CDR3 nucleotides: TGTGCCACCCGCTCAGGGGGCACCAAAAACATTCAGTACTTC.

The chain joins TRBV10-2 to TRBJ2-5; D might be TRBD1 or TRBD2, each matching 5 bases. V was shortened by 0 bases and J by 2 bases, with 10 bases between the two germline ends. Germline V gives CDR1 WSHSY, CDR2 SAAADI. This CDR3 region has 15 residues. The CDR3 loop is CASSESQGAQETQYF. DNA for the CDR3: TGCGCCAGCAGTGAGTCCCAGGGAGCGCAAGAGACCCAGTACTTC.

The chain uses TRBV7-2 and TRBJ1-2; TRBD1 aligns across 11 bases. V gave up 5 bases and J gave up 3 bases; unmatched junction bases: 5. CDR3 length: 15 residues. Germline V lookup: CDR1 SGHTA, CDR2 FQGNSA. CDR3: CASSPGTGGHYGYTF. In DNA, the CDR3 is TGTGCCAGCAGCCCCGGGACAGGGGGTCACTATGGCTACACCTTC.

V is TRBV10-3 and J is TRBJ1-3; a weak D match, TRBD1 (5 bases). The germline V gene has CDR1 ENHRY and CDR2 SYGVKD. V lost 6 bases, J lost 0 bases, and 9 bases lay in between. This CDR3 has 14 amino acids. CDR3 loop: CAIRGRDSGNTIYF. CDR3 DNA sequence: TGTGCCATCAGGGGGCGAGACTCTGGAAACACCATATATTTT.

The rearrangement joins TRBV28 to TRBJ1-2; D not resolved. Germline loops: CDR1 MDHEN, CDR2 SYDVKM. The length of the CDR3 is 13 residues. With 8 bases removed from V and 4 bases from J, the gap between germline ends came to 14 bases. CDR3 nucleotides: TGTGCCAGCGGGGTAGGGTATGTCTATGGCTACACCTTC. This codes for CASGVGYVYGYTF.

CDR3 sequence (DNA): TGTGCCAGCAGCGAGGGCTCCGGGGCCAACGTCCTGACTTTC. Residues: CASSEGSGANVLTF. The chain is built from TRBV7-8 and TRBJ2-6, with D possibly being TRBD2 (5 bases). CDR1 SGHVS and CDR2 FQNEAQ come from the germline V gene. The CDR3 is 14 residues long. Between the trimmed V and J ends, which lost 5 bases and 4 bases, there was a span of 9 bases.

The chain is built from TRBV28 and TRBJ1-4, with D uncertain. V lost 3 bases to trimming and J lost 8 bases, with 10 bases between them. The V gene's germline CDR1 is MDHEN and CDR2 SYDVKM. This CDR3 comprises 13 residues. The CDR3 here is CASSFYGGEKLFF. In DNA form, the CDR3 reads TGTGCCAGCAGTTTTTACGGTGGGGAAAAACTGTTTTTT.

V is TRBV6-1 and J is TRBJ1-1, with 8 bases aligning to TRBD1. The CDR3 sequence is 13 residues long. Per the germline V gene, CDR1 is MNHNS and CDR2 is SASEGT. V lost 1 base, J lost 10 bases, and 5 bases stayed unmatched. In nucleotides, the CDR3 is TGTGCCAGCAGTGAAGAAGACAGGGGTTCAGCTTTCTTT. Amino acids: CASSEEDRGSAFF.

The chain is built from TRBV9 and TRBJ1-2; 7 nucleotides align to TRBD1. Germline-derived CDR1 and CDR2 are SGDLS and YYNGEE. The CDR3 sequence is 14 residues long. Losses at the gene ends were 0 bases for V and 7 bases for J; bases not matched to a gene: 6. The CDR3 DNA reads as TGTGCCAGCAGCGTAGGGGGGGCAGGGGGTGGCTACACCTTC. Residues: CASSVGGAGGGYTF.

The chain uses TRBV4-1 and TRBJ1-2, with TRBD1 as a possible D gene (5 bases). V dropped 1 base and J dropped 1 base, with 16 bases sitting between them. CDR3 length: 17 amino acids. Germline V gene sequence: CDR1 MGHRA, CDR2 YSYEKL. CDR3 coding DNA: TGCGCCAGCAGCCAAGCTCAGGGCTTAACTGATAACTATGGCTACACCTTC. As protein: CASSQAQGLTDNYGYTF.

CDR3 nucleotide sequence: TGTGCCAGCAGCTATGTCGGGAAAGGGTTTCGGGAGACCCAGTACTTC. As protein: CASSYVGKGFRETQYF. The chain recombines TRBV7-2 with TRBJ2-5; D possibly corresponds to TRBD2 (5 bases). Germline assignment: CDR1 SGHTA and CDR2 FQGNSA. The CDR3 totals 16 residues. Trimming took 4 bases from V and 5 from J, leaving 20 bases between them.

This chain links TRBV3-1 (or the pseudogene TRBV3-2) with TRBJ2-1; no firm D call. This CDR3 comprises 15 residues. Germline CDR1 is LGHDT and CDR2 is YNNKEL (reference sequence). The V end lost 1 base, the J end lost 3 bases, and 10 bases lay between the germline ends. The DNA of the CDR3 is TGTGCCAGCAGCCAAGCCCGGACCGACTACAATGAGCAGTTCTTC. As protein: CASSQARTDYNEQFF.

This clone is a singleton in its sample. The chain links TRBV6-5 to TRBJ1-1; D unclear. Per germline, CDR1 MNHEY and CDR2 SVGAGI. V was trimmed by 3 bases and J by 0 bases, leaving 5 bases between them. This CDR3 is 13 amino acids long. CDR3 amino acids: CASSYLLNTEAFF. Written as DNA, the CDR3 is TGTGCCAGCAGTTATCTACTGAACACTGAAGCTTTCTTT.

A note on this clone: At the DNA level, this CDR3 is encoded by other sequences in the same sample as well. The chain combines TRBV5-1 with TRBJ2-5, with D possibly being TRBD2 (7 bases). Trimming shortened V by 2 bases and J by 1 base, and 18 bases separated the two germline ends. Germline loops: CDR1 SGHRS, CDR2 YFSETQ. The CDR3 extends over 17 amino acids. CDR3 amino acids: CASSFGRGGGIQETQYF. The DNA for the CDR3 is TGCGCCAGCAGCTTCGGGCGAGGGGGAGGGATCCAAGAGACCCAGTACTTC.